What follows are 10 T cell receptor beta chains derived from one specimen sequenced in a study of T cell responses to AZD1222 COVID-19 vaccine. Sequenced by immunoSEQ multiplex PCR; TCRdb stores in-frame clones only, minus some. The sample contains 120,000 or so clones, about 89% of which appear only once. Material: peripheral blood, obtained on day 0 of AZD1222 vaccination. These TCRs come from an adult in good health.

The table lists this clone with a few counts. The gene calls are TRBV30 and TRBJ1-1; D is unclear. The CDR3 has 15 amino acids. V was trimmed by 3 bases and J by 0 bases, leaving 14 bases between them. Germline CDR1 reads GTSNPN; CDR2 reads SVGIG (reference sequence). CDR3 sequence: CAWSPGREMNTEAFF. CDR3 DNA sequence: TGTGCCTGGAGCCCCGGGAGGGAAATGAACACTGAAGCTTTCTTT.

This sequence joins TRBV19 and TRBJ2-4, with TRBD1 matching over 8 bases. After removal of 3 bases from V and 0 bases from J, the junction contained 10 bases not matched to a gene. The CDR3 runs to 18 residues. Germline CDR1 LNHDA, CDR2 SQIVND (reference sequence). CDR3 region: CASSMGTGGHLAKNIQYF. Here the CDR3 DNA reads TGTGCCAGTAGTATGGGGACAGGCGGACATCTAGCCAAAAACATTCAGTACTTC.

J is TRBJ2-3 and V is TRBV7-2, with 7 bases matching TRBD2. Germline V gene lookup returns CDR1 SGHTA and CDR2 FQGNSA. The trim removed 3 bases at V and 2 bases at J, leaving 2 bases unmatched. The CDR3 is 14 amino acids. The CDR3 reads CASSLGLSTDTQYF. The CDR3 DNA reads TGTGCCAGCAGCTTGGGACTATCCACAGATACGCAGTATTTT.

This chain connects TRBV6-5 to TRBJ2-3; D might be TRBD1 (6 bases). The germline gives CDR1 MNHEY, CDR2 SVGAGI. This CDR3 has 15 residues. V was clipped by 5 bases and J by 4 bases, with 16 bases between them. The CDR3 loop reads CASSKQGRGADTQYF. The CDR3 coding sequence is TGTGCCAGCAGTAAACAGGGACGGGGCGCAGATACGCAGTATTTT.

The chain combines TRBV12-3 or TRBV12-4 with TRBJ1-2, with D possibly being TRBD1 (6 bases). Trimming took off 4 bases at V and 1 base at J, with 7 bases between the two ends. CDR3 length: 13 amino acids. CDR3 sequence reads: CASSSRGNYGYTF. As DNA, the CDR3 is TGTGCCAGCAGTTCCAGGGGTAACTATGGCTACACCTTC.

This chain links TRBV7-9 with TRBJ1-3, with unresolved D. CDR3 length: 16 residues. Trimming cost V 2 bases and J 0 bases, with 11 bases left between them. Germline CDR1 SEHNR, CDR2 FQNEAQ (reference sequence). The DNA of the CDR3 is TGTGCCAGCAGCTTAAGCCCTCCACCCTCTGGAAACACCATATATTTT. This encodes CASSLSPPPSGNTIYF.

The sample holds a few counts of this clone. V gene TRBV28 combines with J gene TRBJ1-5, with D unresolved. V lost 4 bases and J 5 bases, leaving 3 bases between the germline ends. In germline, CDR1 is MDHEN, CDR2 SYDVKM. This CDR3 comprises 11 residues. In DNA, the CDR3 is TGTGCCAGCAGTTCCCATCAGCCCCAGCATTTT. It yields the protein CASSSHQPQHF.

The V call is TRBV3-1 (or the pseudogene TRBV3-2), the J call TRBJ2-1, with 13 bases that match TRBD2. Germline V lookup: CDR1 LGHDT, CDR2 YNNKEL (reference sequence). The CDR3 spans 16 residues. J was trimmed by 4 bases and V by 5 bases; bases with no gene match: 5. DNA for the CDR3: TGTGCCAGCAGCGCGACGGGACTAGCGGGGTACAATGAGCAGTTCTTC. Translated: CASSATGLAGYNEQFF.

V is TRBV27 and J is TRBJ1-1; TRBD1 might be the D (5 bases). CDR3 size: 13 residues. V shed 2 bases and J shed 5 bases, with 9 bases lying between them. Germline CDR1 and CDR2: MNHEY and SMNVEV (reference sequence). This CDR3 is CASSLRRATEAFF. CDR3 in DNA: TGTGCCAGCAGTTTACGCAGGGCTACTGAAGCTTTCTTT.

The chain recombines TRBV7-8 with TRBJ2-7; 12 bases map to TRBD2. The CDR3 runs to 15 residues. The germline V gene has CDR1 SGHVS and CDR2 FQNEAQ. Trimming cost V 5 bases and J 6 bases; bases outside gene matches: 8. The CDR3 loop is CASSPLTSGSSEQYF. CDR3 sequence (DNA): TGTGCCAGCAGCCCTCTGACTAGCGGGAGTTCCGAGCAGTACTTC.